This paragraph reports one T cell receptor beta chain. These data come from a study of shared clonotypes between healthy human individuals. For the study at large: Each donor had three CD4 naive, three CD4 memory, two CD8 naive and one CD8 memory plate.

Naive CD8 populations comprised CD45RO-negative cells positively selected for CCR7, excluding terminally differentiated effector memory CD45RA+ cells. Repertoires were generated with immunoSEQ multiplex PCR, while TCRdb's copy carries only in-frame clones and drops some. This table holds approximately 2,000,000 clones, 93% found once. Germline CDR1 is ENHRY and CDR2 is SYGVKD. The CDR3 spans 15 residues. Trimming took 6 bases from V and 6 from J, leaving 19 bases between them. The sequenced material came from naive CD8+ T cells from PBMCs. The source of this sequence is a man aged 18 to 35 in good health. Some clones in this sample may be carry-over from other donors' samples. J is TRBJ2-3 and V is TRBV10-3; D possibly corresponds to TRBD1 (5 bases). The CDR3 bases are TGTGCCATCAGGCATCTCCTAGGGGCTCGGGATACGCAGTATTTT. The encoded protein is CAIRHLLGARDTQYF.